Presented here are 31 T cell receptor beta chains from one specimen sequenced in a study of blood T cells in healthy people across ages (dated by TCRdb to between 2014 and 2017). The library was obtained by 5' RACE. Sequencing instrument: Illumina HiSeq 2500. The second PCR ran for about 6 to 11 cycles and used a J-beta primer mix along with a sample-barcoded 5' primer. TCRdb reran the public reads through fastp at Q25 and MiXCR, keeping productive beta chains. CDR3 protein duplicates are merged, each entry listing the most common genes and DNA. The sample profile shows more than 650,000 distinct CDR3 sequences; about 26% of them were found once. Under 3% of the sample lies in the top ten. These records were also assigned to another study, of T cells of mothers and their children.

The sample consisted of blood. The receptor set was obtained from a boy younger than 18 in good health.

The chain combines TRBV20-1 with TRBJ1-1; the D is unclear. V lost 3 bases and J lost 6, with 11 bases in between. The CDR3 is made up of 12 amino acids. CDR1 is DFQATT, CDR2 SNEGSKA, per germline (reference sequence). The CDR3 DNA sequence: TGCAGTGCTAGGGCGGGAGGCGCTGAAGCTTTCTTT. Protein: CSARAGGAEAFF.

This clonotype was seen only a few times. The chain uses TRBV12-3 or TRBV12-4 and TRBJ2-5, with TRBD1 matching over 7 bases. This CDR3 contains 14 residues. V dropped 8 bases and J dropped 3; count of bases not matched to a gene: 9. In nucleotides, the CDR3 is TGTGCCAGCCGGACGGGACAGCTAAAAGAGACCCAGTACTTC. Its translation is CASRTGQLKETQYF.

This clonotype has ten or more counts. The V and J genes are TRBV2 and TRBJ2-5; the D gene is possibly TRBD1 (5 bases). CDR1 and CDR2 (germline): SNHLY, FYNNEI. Between the trimmed V and J ends, which lost 5 bases and 2 bases, there was a span of 9 bases. This CDR3 comprises 13 residues. CDR3 region: CASSTDSQETQYF. CDR3 nucleotides: TGTGCCAGCAGTACCGACAGTCAAGAGACCCAGTACTTC.

In its sample, this clonotype was seen a few times. This CDR3 reads CASSPGLERGFIRGSYEQYF. CDR3 sequence (DNA): TGCGCCAGCAGCCCGGGACTAGAGCGGGGGTTCATTCGGGGATCCTACGAGCAGTACTTC. This chain connects TRBV5-1 to TRBJ2-5, with 8 bases that match TRBD2. The better agreement between TRBJ2-7 and the DNA end casts doubt on the J call. Germline CDR1 SGHRS, CDR2 YFSETQ. The CDR3 has 20 amino acids.

Only a few counts were recorded for this clonotype. V is TRBV2 and J is TRBJ2-4; 11 nucleotides match TRBD2. J lost 0 bases, V lost 3 bases, and 4 bases had no gene match. CDR3 length: 17 amino acids. Germline lookup yields CDR1 SNHLY and CDR2 FYNNEI. The CDR3 loop is CASSDLGLAEAKNIQYF. The CDR3 bases are TGTGCCAGCAGTGATTTGGGACTAGCGGAAGCCAAAAACATTCAGTACTTC.

This sequence joins TRBV18 and TRBJ1-2; 9 nucleotides agree with TRBD1. CDR1 KGHSH and CDR2 LQKENI come from the germline V gene. The CDR3 contains 16 residues. V lost 3 bases to trimming and J lost 3 bases; unmatched junction nucleotides: 8. CDR3 in DNA: TGTGCCAGCTCACCCGTGGGACAGGGTCTTGACTATGGCTACACCTTC. Protein: CASSPVGQGLDYGYTF.

This clonotype was found a few times. This chain uses TRBV4-2 with TRBJ2-5; 12 bases are shared with TRBD2. The closer fit of TRBJ2-1 to the DNA end suggests the J call may be wrong. This CDR3 contains 16 residues. Germline CDR1 reads LGHNA; CDR2 reads YNFKEQ. The CDR3, as DNA: TGTGCCAGCAGCCACTCCGGGACTAGCGGGTCCAATGAGCAGTTCTTC. Amino acid sequence: CASSHSGTSGSNEQFF.

The genes are TRBV4-1 and TRBJ2-7; D possibly matches TRBD1 or TRBD2 (7 bases each). There are 16 residues in the CDR3. Germline-derived CDR1 and CDR2 are MGHRA and YSYEKL. Trimming cost V 0 bases and J 3 bases, with 15 bases left between them. CDR3 nucleotide sequence: TGCGCCAGCAGCCAAGACAGGGGGGGTAAAGGCTACGAGCAGTACTTC. Its translation: CASSQDRGGKGYEQYF.

The chain has TRBV5-1 and TRBJ1-2, with D hard to call. CDR3 length: 15 amino acids. Trimming took off 4 bases at V and 3 bases at J, with 16 bases between the two ends. Per germline, CDR1 SGHRS and CDR2 YFSETQ. CDR3 in DNA: TGCGCCAGCAGCCCTGGTAGGGTTGTAGACTATGGCTACACCTTC. Its translation is CASSPGRVVDYGYTF.

This clonotype showed up just a few times. The J gene is TRBJ1-1, the V gene TRBV5-1, with D perhaps matching TRBD1 (6 bases). Between the trimmed V and J ends, which lost 1 base and 0 bases, there was a span of 13 bases. The CDR3 loop spans 16 amino acids. Germline V gene lookup returns CDR1 SGHRS and CDR2 YFSETQ. In DNA, the CDR3 is TGCGCCAGCAGCTTGCGGACAGCCAACATGAACACTGAAGCTTTCTTT. Its protein product is CASSLRTANMNTEAFF.

J is TRBJ2-5 and V is TRBV7-9, with 9 bases identical to TRBD2. The last part of the DNA fits TRBJ2-7 better; the J call may be wrong. This CDR3 is 14 amino acids long. Germline CDR1 is SEHNR and CDR2 is FQNEAQ (reference sequence). CDR3 sequence reads: CASSLGGGASEQYF. Written as DNA, the CDR3 is TGTGCCAGCAGCTTAGGCGGGGGGGCGAGCGAGCAGTACTTC.

There are a few counts of this clonotype. The chain has TRBV27 and TRBJ1-4; D uncertain. This CDR3 has 14 residues. Germline assignment: CDR1 MNHEY and CDR2 SMNVEV (reference sequence). Trimming took off 4 bases at V and 7 bases at J, with 13 bases between the two ends. As DNA, the CDR3 is TGTGCCAGCAGTTCCACAGTAAATCCTGAAAAACTGTTTTTT. This translates into CASSSTVNPEKLFF. The full variable domain, rest sourced from reference TRBV27 and TRBJ1-4, is EAQVTQNPRYLITVTGKKLTVTCSQNMNHEYMSWYRQDPGLGLRQIYYSMNVEVTDKGDVPEGYKVSRKEKRNFPLILESPSPNQTSLYFCASSSTVNPEKLFFGSGTQLSVL.

This clonotype was counted a few times. V and J are TRBV20-1 and TRBJ2-5; D possibly corresponds to TRBD2 (5 bases). The CDR3 is 15 amino acids. Trimming shortened V by 3 bases and J by 4 bases, and 18 bases separated the two germline ends. Per the germline V gene, CDR1 is DFQATT and CDR2 is SNEGSKA (reference sequence). The CDR3 coding sequence is TGCAGTGCTAGGCCCGGGTGGGCGGGTTCAGAGACCCAGTACTTC. Translated: CSARPGWAGSETQYF.

In this sample, this clonotype turned up a few times. The V and J genes are TRBV6-1 and TRBJ2-5; 8 bases agree with TRBD1. The germline V gene has CDR1 MNHNS and CDR2 SASEGT. Germline trimming cut 1 base from V and 5 bases from J; bases unmatched to any gene: 6. The CDR3 runs to 15 residues. The CDR3 nucleotides read TGTGCCAGCAGTGAAGGGACAGGGAATTGGGAGACCCAGTACTTC. Translated, it gives CASSEGTGNWETQYF.

The gene calls are TRBV6-5 and TRBJ1-1; D not resolved. Germline V gene lookup returns CDR1 MNHEY and CDR2 SVGAGI. The CDR3 totals 14 residues. Trimming took 0 bases from V and 5 from J, leaving 10 bases between them. Here the CDR3 reads CASSYSTGWTEAFF. CDR3 DNA sequence: TGTGCCAGCAGTTACTCGACGGGGTGGACTGAAGCTTTCTTT.

The rearrangement joins TRBV6-6 to TRBJ2-3; D call uncertain. Trimming stripped 7 bases from V and 4 bases from J, with 12 bases between. This CDR3 region has 13 residues. Germline assignment: CDR1 MNHNY and CDR2 SVGAGI (reference sequence). CDR3 amino acids: CASTSPSADTQYF. In DNA form, the CDR3 reads TGTGCCAGCACTTCCCCCTCCGCAGATACGCAGTATTTT.

For this clonotype: One junction end disagrees with the germline gene, perhaps due to a read error. The chain has TRBV7-4 and TRBJ2-5; tentatively, D is TRBD1 or TRBD2 (5 bases each). The V gene's germline CDR1 is SGHVT and CDR2 SQSDAQ. The CDR3 consists of 18 residues. The CDR3 loop is CACSLALRDGEKQETQYF. The CDR3 bases are TGTGCCTGCAGCTTAGCGCTTCGGGACGGGGAGAAGCAAGAGACCCAGTACTTC.

This clonotype showed up just a few times. Germline and junction disagree at one end, which may indicate a read error. This chain uses TRBV4-3 with TRBJ2-3, with D unclear. CDR3 length equals 15 residues. The germline V gene encodes CDR1 LGHNA and CDR2 YSLEER. The CDR3 here is CASSQDLSPPDAQYF. The CDR3 DNA is TGCGCCAGCAGCCAAGATTTGAGCCCCCCAGATGCGCAGTATTTT.

The rearrangement joins TRBV12-3 or TRBV12-4 to TRBJ2-5; TRBD2 matches 8 bases. V trimming: 3 bases; J trimming: 5 bases; junction bases outside the gene matches: 5. The CDR3 loop spans 14 amino acids. The CDR3 DNA is TGTGCCAGCAGTTTCCGGGAGGGGTCGGAGACCCAGTACTTC. It codes for CASSFREGSETQYF.

This clonotype has just one count. The rearrangement joins TRBV3-1 to TRBJ2-5; TRBD2 matches 12 bases. Germline V CDR1 and CDR2: LGHDT, YNNKEL (reference sequence). J gave up 2 bases and V 4 bases, and 11 bases lay outside the gene matches. The CDR3 sequence is 18 residues long. The CDR3 here is CASSLRESSGGDQETQYF. The CDR3 DNA sequence: TGTGCCAGCAGCCTGCGAGAGTCTAGCGGGGGGGATCAAGAGACCCAGTACTTC.

This clonotype has only a few counts. The chain joins TRBV12-3 or TRBV12-4 to TRBJ2-1; 8 bases match TRBD1. V dropped 7 bases and J dropped 9; count of bases not matched to a gene: 17. The CDR3 contains 16 residues. The DNA for the CDR3 is TGTGCCAGCACCAAGACCACGACAGGGGTAAAGGGTGAGCAGTTCTTC. It encodes CASTKTTTGVKGEQFF.

This clonotype has more than one count but fewer than ten. This rearrangement joins TRBV4-1 to TRBJ1-3, with 11 bases matching TRBD1. Germline V gene sequence: CDR1 MGHRA, CDR2 YSYEKL. After removal of 4 bases from V and 2 bases from J, the junction contained 16 bases not matched to a gene. The CDR3 sequence is 20 residues long. The DNA for the CDR3 is TGCGCCAGCAGCCGCTTTCCGGGACAGGGGGTGCTGACTACTGGAAACACCATATATTTT. Translation: CASSRFPGQGVLTTGNTIYF.

The J gene is TRBJ2-5, the V gene TRBV15; 10 positions match TRBD1. The DNA end is a closer match to TRBJ2-7, so the J assignment may be wrong. The CDR3 loop spans 18 amino acids. Looked up from germline, CDR1 is LNHNV and CDR2 is YYDKDF (reference sequence). The DNA of the CDR3 is TGTGCCACCAGCAGAGACAAATTCCCGGACAGGGGGTCCTACGAGCAGTACTTC. Its protein product is CATSRDKFPDRGSYEQYF.

A few counts support this clonotype. CDR3 protein: CATSDLGGFMANTGELFF. CDR3 sequence (DNA): TGTGCCACCAGTGATTTAGGAGGGTTTATGGCGAACACCGGGGAGCTGTTTTTT. The chain links TRBV24-1 to TRBJ2-2; D is perhaps TRBD2 (6 bases). The CDR3 covers 18 residues. V was shortened by 1 base and J by 0 bases, with 14 bases between the two germline ends. Looked up from germline, CDR1 is KGHDR and CDR2 is SFDVKD.

The gene calls are TRBV12-5 and TRBJ1-2; D not resolved. Per germline, CDR1 LGHNT and CDR2 FRNRAP. The V gene lost 2 bases and the J gene lost 8 bases, with 6 bases spanning the gap. The CDR3 totals 11 residues. This CDR3 is CASGLSSGYTF. CDR3 bases: TGTGCTAGTGGTTTGTCTTCCGGCTACACCTTC.

This clonotype was seen repeatedly, ten times or more. The chain links TRBV5-1 to TRBJ2-1, with D maybe TRBD1 (5 bases). Deletions cut 0 bases from V and 4 bases from J, with 11 bases between. Germline CDR1 reads SGHRS; CDR2 reads YFSETQ. This CDR3 region has 15 residues. Here the CDR3 DNA reads TGCGCCAGCAGCTTGGAAGGGGTAAATTACAATGAGCAGTTCTTC. Its translation: CASSLEGVNYNEQFF.

The rearrangement links TRBV5-6 to TRBJ1-4, with TRBD1 matching over 7 bases. There are 16 residues in the CDR3. V shed 3 bases, J shed 7 bases, and the junction held 12 bases outside the gene matches. The germline V gene has CDR1 SGHDT and CDR2 YYEEEE. In DNA, the CDR3 is TGTGCCAGCAGCTACGGAAGCAGGGGGAGTAGTGAAAAACTGTTTTTT. As protein: CASSYGSRGSSEKLFF.

The V call is TRBV12-3 or TRBV12-4, the J call TRBJ1-4, with D uncertain. The CDR3 runs 14 residues. V was cut by 5 bases and J by 7 bases, with 14 bases left in between. The DNA of the CDR3 is TGTGCCAGCAGTACCCCCGGGTCCTCTGAAAAACTGTTTTTT. Protein product: CASSTPGSSEKLFF.

This chain joins TRBV12-3 or TRBV12-4 and TRBJ2-5, with 12 bases lining up with TRBD2. CDR3 length equals 15 residues. Trimming took 3 bases from V and 5 from J; bases not matched to a gene: 4. The CDR3 loop is CASSFGTSGSETQYF. In DNA form, the CDR3 reads TGTGCCAGCAGTTTCGGGACTAGCGGGTCGGAGACCCAGTACTTC.

This clonotype was counted a few times. This chain connects TRBV9 to TRBJ2-6; D is perhaps TRBD1 (6 bases). CDR1 SGDLS and CDR2 YYNGEE come from the germline V gene. Trimming stripped 6 bases from V and 4 bases from J, with 17 bases between. The CDR3 loop spans 16 amino acids. CDR3 sequence reads: CASTPGVLSGANVLTF. The CDR3 coding sequence is TGTGCCAGCACCCCAGGGGTGTTGTCCGGGGCCAACGTCCTGACTTTC. The full variable domain, its missing parts supplied by reference TRBV9 and TRBJ2-6, is DSGVTQTPKHLITATGQRVTLRCSPRSGDLSVYWYQQSLDQGLQFLIQYYNGEERAKGNILERFSAQQFPDLHSELNLSSLELGDSALYFCASTPGVLSGANVLTFGAGSRLTVL.

The chain has TRBV7-9 and TRBJ1-5; D is undetermined. CDR3 length: 14 residues. Germline V lookup: CDR1 SEHNR, CDR2 FQNEAQ (reference sequence). V lost 4 bases, J lost 1 base, and 8 bases lay in between. The CDR3 DNA is TGTGCCAGCAGCTCCCTGGGGAGCAATCAGCCCCAGCATTTT. This translates into CASSSLGSNQPQHF. Full variable domain (outside the CDR3, taken from reference TRBV7-9 and TRBJ1-5): DTGVSQNPRHKITKRGQNVTFRCDPISEHNRLYWYRQTLGQGPEFLTYFQNEAQLEKSRLLSDRFSAERPKGSFSTLEIQRTEQGDSAMYLCASSSLGSNQPQHFGDGTRLSIL.